This T cell receptor beta chain was profiled in a study of neurological immune-mediated disorders. Germline CDR1 is SGHRS and CDR2 is YFSETQ. The CDR3 length is 14 residues. V lost 4 bases and J lost 8, with 15 bases in between. TCRdb independently ran MiXCR on the 5' RACE reads; one entry per CDR3 protein. The repertoire consists of about 66,000 distinct CDR3 sequences, with 4.5% occurring once and the leading ten covering 5.5% to 8%. At least ten counts were recorded for this clonotype. The TCR comes from a man aged 25 to 45 with multiple sclerosis. The genes are TRBV5-1 and TRBJ1-4; D possibly corresponds to TRBD1 (6 bases). Sequenced sample: PBMCs. This chain's CDR3 is CASSQQGINEKLFF. The CDR3 DNA sequence: TGCGCCAGCAGCCAACAGGGAATTAACGAAAAACTGTTTTTT.